This T cell receptor (beta chain) was identified in a study of spatial heterogeneity in lung cancer. Across the whole study: Sequenced follow-up PBMC samples came a median of roughly two years after resection, where available. Overall study findings and caveats: Among blood samples, ubiquitous expanded tumor TCRs appeared more at resection than at follow-up.

CDR3 length equals 15 residues. Germline assignment: CDR1 SGDLS and CDR2 YYNGEE. The V and J ends lost 3 bases and 11 bases respectively, with 23 bases between them. The library protocol tagged each TCR cDNA with a unique molecular identifier. TCRdb reanalysed the 5' RACE reads using MiXCR and keeps one entry per CDR3 protein. This table holds some 16,000 distinct CDR3 sequences, about 18% found once. A remark on this clonotype: The antigen remains undetermined.

Specified time point: blood at routine non-recurrence follow-up after resection. From tumor, nontumor lung or frozen PBMC, whole RNA was taken unsorted for sequencing. This material consisted of PBMCs, taken at follow-up. This sequence joins TRBV9 and TRBJ1-1; D gene unclear. This clonotype was obtained from a male donor with early-stage non-small cell lung cancer. CDR3 residues: CASSARTGRIPRAFF. For the CDR3, the DNA is TGTGCCAGCAGCGCTCGAACTGGACGGATACCGCGGGCTTTCTTT. The whole variable domain, remainder taken from reference TRBV9 and TRBJ1-1, is DSGVTQTPKHLITATGQRVTLRCSPRSGDLSVYWYQQSLDQGLQFLIQYYNGEERAKGNILERFSAQQFPDLHSELNLSSLELGDSALYFCASSARTGRIPRAFFGQGTRLTVV.